A selection of T cell receptor beta chains follows, all from one sample in a study of blood T cell repertoires in COVID-19. Sequenced by immunoSEQ multiplex PCR; TCRdb stores in-frame clones only, minus some. The table includes 87,000 or so clones, more than 75% detected once. Sequenced input: peripheral blood. These receptors were taken from a man aged 40-49 years with acute or convalescent COVID-19. The CDR3 runs from the conserved cysteine through the conserved F or W. The size entry is marked missing in some rows and otherwise reads once, few, many or a size class.

>TRBV9|TRBJ2-7|.
CASSVDHSAGVLSEQYF
>TRBV19|TRBJ2-5|.
CASSMEGLAGYGTQYF
>TRBV29-1|TRBJ1-1|.
CSDEDRGAFF
>TRBV10-3|TRBJ2-7|.
CAISEGTGIYYEQYF
>TRBV10-3|TRBJ1-5|.
CAISESGQENQPQHF
>TRBV19|TRBJ1-1|.
CASSIEFKNTEAFF
>TRBV5-6|TRBJ2-5|.
CASSLRLPQETQYF
>TRBV2|TRBJ1-2|.
CASSEAIAGVEGYTF
>TRBV7-2|TRBJ2-7|.
CASSSWTSGSEQYF
>TRBV5-3|TRBJ1-1|.
CARSAGTGEKNTEAFF
>TRBV2|TRBJ1-3|few
CASSARHSGNTIYF
>TRBV6-1|TRBJ1-1|.
CASSEALYAGTEAFF
>TRBV3-1/TRBV3-2|TRBJ2-5|.
CATRGTSGGVGETQYF
>TRBV20-1|TRBJ1-3|.
CSASVGGAGNTIYF
>TRBV11-2|TRBJ2-1|.
CASSVRGSSYNEQFF
>TRBV9|TRBJ1-2|.
CASSAQGIYTF
>TRBV19|TRBJ1-2|.
CASMNSLYYGYTF
>TRBV5-1|TRBJ2-3|few
CASSRESSDTQYF
>TRBV2|TRBJ2-5|.
CASSHNSQETQYF
>TRBV29-1|TRBJ2-1|.
CSVGAGGRYNEQFF
>TRBV18|TRBJ2-2|.
CASSPSSTGELFF
>TRBV11-2|TRBJ2-3|.
CASSGGRFTDTQYF
>TRBV30|TRBJ2-2|.
CACPPRGGRARTGELFF
>TRBV5-1|TRBJ1-1|.
CASSFDSSPNTEAFF
>TRBV30|TRBJ1-1|.
CAWTGSMNTEAFF
>TRBV5-8|TRBJ1-5|once
CASSRRTGINSNQPQHF
>TRBV2|TRBJ2-1|.
CASSDWGQGDNEQFF
>TRBV10-3|TRBJ2-3|.
CAITAGGRDTQYF
>TRBV5-4|TRBJ2-1|.
CASSLAGAGGHEQFF
>TRBV5-1|TRBJ2-2|once
CASSLGSGRAYTGELFF
>TRBV19|TRBJ1-4|.
CASSINSATNEKLFF
>TRBV7-8|TRBJ2-3|.
CASSEQGYTDTQYF
>TRBV19|TRBJ1-1|.
CASSTTGDTEAFF
>TRBV6-5|TRBJ2-7|few
CASTTGGKEYEQYF
>TRBV3-1/TRBV3-2|TRBJ1-5|.
CASSQGRGDQPQHF
>TRBV20-1|TRBJ1-1|.
CSASGDRGPEAFF
>TRBV21-1|TRBJ1-5|.
CASSYPTGMGRNQPQHF
>TRBV6-5|TRBJ2-1|few
CASRPTSGGAYEQFF
>TRBV6-1|TRBJ1-5|.
CASSETRTAGQHF
>TRBV19|TRBJ2-5|.
CASSIGSGGQETQYF
>TRBV19|TRBJ2-1|.
CASSRRQGVYNEQFF